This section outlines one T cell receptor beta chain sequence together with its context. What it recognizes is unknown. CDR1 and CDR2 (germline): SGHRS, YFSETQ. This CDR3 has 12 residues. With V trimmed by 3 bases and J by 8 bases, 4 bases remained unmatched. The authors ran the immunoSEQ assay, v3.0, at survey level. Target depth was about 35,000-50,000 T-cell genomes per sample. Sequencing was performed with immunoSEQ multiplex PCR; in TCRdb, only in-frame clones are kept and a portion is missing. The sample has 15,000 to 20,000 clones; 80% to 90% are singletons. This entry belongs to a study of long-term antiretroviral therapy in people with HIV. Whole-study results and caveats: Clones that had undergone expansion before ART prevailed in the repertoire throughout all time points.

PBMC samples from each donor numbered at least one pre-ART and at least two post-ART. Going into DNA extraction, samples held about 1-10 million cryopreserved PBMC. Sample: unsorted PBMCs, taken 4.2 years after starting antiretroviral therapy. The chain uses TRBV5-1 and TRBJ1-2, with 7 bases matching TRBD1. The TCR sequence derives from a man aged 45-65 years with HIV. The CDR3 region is CASSSQGLGYTF. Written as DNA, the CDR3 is TGCGCCAGCAGCTCACAGGGGTTAGGCTACACCTTC.